This TCR beta chain is drawn from a study of cytomegalovirus exposure and HLA in healthy donors. Clones were sequenced by immunoSEQ multiplex PCR, and TCRdb holds only the in-frame ones, with some missing. The sample comprises about 250,000 clones, more than 85% of which are singletons, and around 12% rests with the top ten. This clone came up once. Antigen unknown. From germline, CDR1 is MDHEN and CDR2 SYDVKM. V was pared by 6 bases and J by 5 bases, with 11 bases between. The CDR3 totals 12 residues. Study-wide results and caveats: Most TCR sequences were uncommon, yet certain public TCRs appeared in many donors. The CMV antigen specificity of a few CMV-associated chains was confirmed through in vitro analysis.

This TCR came from a man aged 18 to 30 in good health and CMV-seropositive. The sample comprised PBMCs. The rearrangement links TRBV28 to TRBJ2-7; maybe TRBD1 (6 bases). The CDR3 DNA is TGTGCCAGCAGGGGGGCGATAAACGAGCAGTACTTC. This translates into CASRGAINEQYF.